The present entry profiles one TCR beta chain with its context. Its antigen is not identified. This sample stems from a study of OX40 agonist ivuxolimab in advanced cancers. Whole-study results and caveats: Partial responders dosed at 0.1-3.0 mg/kg displayed clonal expansion ranking among the lowest.

Repertoires were generated with immunoSEQ multiplex PCR, while TCRdb's copy carries only in-frame clones and drops some. The sample yields 50,000 to 70,000 clones, 85% seen once. The CDR3 loop spans 16 amino acids. The germline gives CDR1 MDHEN, CDR2 SYDVKM. Trimming at V came to 4 bases and at J to 0 bases, leaving 5 bases not matched to a gene. This sequence originates from an adult with an advanced solid tumor such as melanoma, head and neck, liver or kidney cancer. V is TRBV28 and J is TRBJ2-7; TRBD2 matches 11 bases. This specimen consisted of CD4+ or CD8+ T cells sorted from blood, obtained in a trial of the OX40 agonist ivuxolimab. Written as DNA, the CDR3 is TGTGCCAGCAGTTACCAACTAGCGGGGGTCTCCTACGAGCAGTACTTC. Encoded protein: CASSYQLAGVSYEQYF.